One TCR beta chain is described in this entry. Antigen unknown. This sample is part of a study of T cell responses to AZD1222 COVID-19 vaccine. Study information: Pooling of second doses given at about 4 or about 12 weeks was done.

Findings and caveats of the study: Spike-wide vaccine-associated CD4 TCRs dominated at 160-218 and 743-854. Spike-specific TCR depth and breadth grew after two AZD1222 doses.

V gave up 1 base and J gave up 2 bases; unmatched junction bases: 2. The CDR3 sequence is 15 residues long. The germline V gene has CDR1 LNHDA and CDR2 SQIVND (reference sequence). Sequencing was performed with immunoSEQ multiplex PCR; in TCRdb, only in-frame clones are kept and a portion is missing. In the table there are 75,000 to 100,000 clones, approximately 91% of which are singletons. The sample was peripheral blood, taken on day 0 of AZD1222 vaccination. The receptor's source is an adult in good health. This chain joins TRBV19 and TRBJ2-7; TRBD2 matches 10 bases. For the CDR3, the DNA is TGTGCCAGTAGTATAGCCAGCGGGAGGGCCTACGAGCAGTACTTC. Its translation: CASSIASGRAYEQYF.